The 20 T cell receptor beta chains listed next were all sequenced from one sample in a study of T cells in narcolepsy. This table comes from immunoSEQ multiplex PCR, and its TCRdb copy is limited to in-frame clones, with some not included. The sample has approximately 24,000 clones, just under 85% seen once. The sample was CD45RA- memory CD4+ T cells from PBMCs. The origin of the receptors is a human donor with narcolepsy.

This chain uses TRBV19 with TRBJ1-2; 8 positions agree with TRBD1. CDR3 length: 13 residues. Trimming cost V 5 bases and J 4 bases; bases outside gene matches: 3. Germline V gene sequence: CDR1 LNHDA, CDR2 SQIVND (reference sequence). The CDR3 DNA sequence: TGTGCCAGTAGTCCGGACAGGGTCTATGGCTACACCTTC. This codes for CASSPDRVYGYTF.

The rearrangement uses TRBV18 and TRBJ1-1; 9 bases align to TRBD1. CDR1 KGHSH and CDR2 LQKENI come from the germline V gene. With V trimmed by 3 bases and J by 4 bases, 0 bases remained unmatched. CDR3 length: 13 residues. CDR3 region: CASSPDRGTEAFF. The CDR3 DNA sequence: TGTGCCAGCTCACCGGACAGGGGCACTGAAGCTTTCTTT.

The J gene is TRBJ2-5, the V gene TRBV5-1; 10 bases agree with TRBD2. V shed 3 bases and J 5 bases; nucleotides not matched to a gene: 4. The V gene's germline CDR1 is SGHRS and CDR2 YFSETQ. This CDR3 has 14 amino acids. The CDR3 protein is CASSWLAGEETQYF. CDR3 nucleotide sequence: TGCGCCAGCAGCTGGCTAGCGGGGGAGGAGACCCAGTACTTC. Complete variable domain (other parts from reference TRBV5-1 and TRBJ2-5): KAGVTQTPRYLIKTRGQQVTLSCSPISGHRSVSWYQQTPGQGLQFLFEYFSETQRNKGNFPGRFSGRQFSNSRSEMNVSTLELGDSALYLCASSWLAGEETQYFGPGTRLLVL.

The chain couples TRBV7-2 to TRBJ1-1; D is undetermined. The V end lost 6 bases, the J end lost 1 base, and 12 bases lay between the germline ends. The CDR3 length is 14 residues. Germline loops: CDR1 SGHTA, CDR2 FQGNSA. The CDR3 nucleotides read TGTGCCAGCAGTCTCGGGAACCAGAACACTGAAGCTTTCTTT. This gives the protein CASSLGNQNTEAFF.

This clone has a handful of counts. The rearrangement links TRBV28 to TRBJ2-5; D remains ambiguous. CDR1 is MDHEN and CDR2 is SYDVKM in the germline V gene. The CDR3 consists of 13 residues. The V gene lost 5 bases and the J gene lost 5 bases, with 12 bases spanning the gap. The CDR3 protein is CASSSGMRETQYF. The DNA of the CDR3 is TGTGCCAGCAGTAGTGGCATGAGGGAGACCCAGTACTTC.

This chain links TRBV7-2 with TRBJ2-3; a weak D match, TRBD1 (5 bases). The germline V gene has CDR1 SGHTA and CDR2 FQGNSA. The CDR3 spans 14 residues. The V gene lost 0 bases and the J gene lost 1 base, with 5 bases spanning the gap. The CDR3: CASSLARGTDTQYF. The CDR3 coding sequence is TGTGCCAGCAGCTTAGCCAGGGGCACAGATACGCAGTATTTT.

This chain links TRBV6-1 with TRBJ2-2, with unresolved D. This CDR3 region has 12 residues. Looked up from germline, CDR1 is MNHNS and CDR2 is SASEGT. The germline V and J ends were trimmed by 7 bases and 13 bases, with 16 bases remaining between them. The CDR3 reads CASTSDLQTLFF. The CDR3 DNA reads TGTGCCAGCACTTCTGACCTACAAACGCTGTTTTTT.

CDR3: CASSYLAGGLGDTQYF. CDR3 DNA sequence: TGTGCCAGCAGTTACCTAGCGGGGGGGCTGGGAGATACGCAGTATTTT. This chain links TRBV6-5 with TRBJ2-3; 12 bases map to TRBD2. Trimming at V came to 2 bases and at J to 5 bases, leaving 5 bases not matched to a gene. Germline assignment: CDR1 MNHEY and CDR2 SVGAGI. The CDR3 length is 16 residues.

CDR3 amino acids: CASSEYFGQGARETQYF. Written as DNA, the CDR3 is TGTGCCAGCAGTGAATATTTCGGGCAGGGGGCACGTGAGACCCAGTACTTC. The chain recombines TRBV25-1 with TRBJ2-5, with 8 nucleotides matching TRBD1. Looked up from germline, CDR1 is MGHDK and CDR2 is SYGVNS. The CDR3 is made up of 17 amino acids. Trimming removed 0 bases from V and 5 bases from J; junction bases left unmatched: 11.

This chain uses TRBV6-6 with TRBJ1-2, with a weak D call TRBD1 (5 bases). The CDR3 has 13 amino acids. Per germline, CDR1 MNHNY and CDR2 SVGAGI (reference sequence). V lost 7 bases and J 8 bases, leaving 17 bases between the germline ends. CDR3 sequence: CASTSGGTGGYTF. The CDR3 region has the DNA TGTGCCAGCACCTCCGGGGGGACGGGCGGCTACACCTTC.

The gene calls are TRBV11-3 and TRBJ1-1; D call uncertain. Germline assignment: CDR1 SGHNT and CDR2 YENEEA. V lost 1 base, J lost 3 bases, and 6 bases lay in between. This CDR3 region has 13 residues. CDR3 amino acids: CASSLGGHTEAFF. The CDR3, as DNA: TGTGCCAGCAGCTTAGGAGGTCACACTGAAGCTTTCTTT.

The chain combines TRBV4-2 with TRBJ2-5; TRBD2 aligns across 9 bases. Germline lookup yields CDR1 LGHNA and CDR2 YNFKEQ. Trimming at V came to 3 bases and at J to 5 bases, leaving 10 bases not matched to a gene. The CDR3 runs 16 residues. The CDR3 DNA reads as TGTGCCAGCAGCCAGCTAAGCGGGGGGAGGATCGAGACCCAGTACTTC. The encoded protein is CASSQLSGGRIETQYF.

The rearrangement uses TRBV18 and TRBJ2-1; D call uncertain. Looked up from germline, CDR1 is KGHSH and CDR2 is LQKENI. This CDR3 spans 15 amino acids. V was pared by 6 bases and J by 0 bases, with 12 bases between. CDR3 protein: CASSLDQSSYNEQFF. Here the CDR3 DNA reads TGTGCCAGCTCCCTGGATCAAAGCTCCTACAATGAGCAGTTCTTC. Variable domain in full (rest from reference TRBV18 and TRBJ2-1): NAGVMQNPRHLVRRRGQEARLRCSPMKGHSHVYWYRQLPEEGLKFMVYLQKENIIDESGMPKERFSAEFPKEGPSILRIQQVVRGDSAAYFCASSLDQSSYNEQFFGPGTRLTVL.

The V call is TRBV5-6, the J call TRBJ1-1, with 9 bases matching TRBD1. The CDR3 length is 16 residues. Unmatched junction bases numbered 5, after V lost 1 base and J lost 1 base. Germline V gene sequence: CDR1 SGHDT, CDR2 YYEEEE. The CDR3 spells CASSLPTGGPNTEAFF. As DNA, the CDR3 is TGTGCCAGCAGCTTGCCCACAGGGGGCCCGAACACTGAAGCTTTCTTT.

CDR3 DNA sequence: TGTGCCAGCAGTGAACGGGGGGAGGGTGAAGCTTTCTTT. Protein product: CASSERGEGEAFF. The V gene is TRBV2, the J gene TRBJ1-1; tentatively, D is TRBD1 (5 bases). The CDR3 sequence is 13 residues long. CDR1 SNHLY and CDR2 FYNNEI come from the germline V gene. Trimming removed 2 bases from V and 7 bases from J, with 11 bases in between. The whole variable domain, filled in from reference TRBV2 and TRBJ1-1, reads EPEVTQTPSHQVTQMGQEVILRCVPISNHLYFYWYRQILGQKVEFLVSFYNNEISEKSEIFDDQFSVERPDGSNFTLKIRSTKLEDSAMYFCASSERGEGEAFFGQGTRLTVV.

The V and J genes are TRBV4-3 and TRBJ2-3; 11 bases line up with TRBD2. Germline V gene data show CDR1 as LGHNA and CDR2 as YSLEER. This CDR3 has 16 amino acids. The junction had 6 bases not matched to a gene; V was cut back by 5 bases and J by 2 bases. For the CDR3, the DNA is TGCGCCAGCAGCTTTATTAGCGGGGGGGTCACAGATACGCAGTATTTT. Protein sequence: CASSFISGGVTDTQYF.

The CDR3 nucleotides read TGTGCCAGCTCACCACGATCTGGCAGAAATCAGCCCCAGCATTTT. Protein product: CASSPRSGRNQPQHF. This chain connects TRBV18 to TRBJ1-5, with no clear D. V was clipped by 1 base and J by 4 bases, with 11 bases between them. The germline V gene has CDR1 KGHSH and CDR2 LQKENI. The length of the CDR3 is 15 residues.

The chain joins TRBV20-1 to TRBJ2-1; no firm D call. Trimming took off 0 bases at V and 7 bases at J, with 1 base between the two ends. Germline V lookup: CDR1 DFQATT, CDR2 SNEGSKA (reference sequence). The CDR3 contains 10 residues. The CDR3 DNA sequence: TGCAGTGCTAGAGATAATGAGCAGTTCTTC. This translates into CSARDNEQFF.

This clone was seen a single time. The V gene is TRBV9, the J gene TRBJ2-4, with 10 bases lining up with TRBD2. J lost 5 bases, V lost 3 bases, and 2 bases had no gene match. CDR1 is SGDLS, CDR2 YYNGEE, per germline. This CDR3 region has 14 residues. The CDR3 loop reads CASSAGLAENIQYF. The CDR3 bases are TGTGCCAGCAGCGCCGGACTAGCGGAAAACATTCAGTACTTC.

The V gene is TRBV21-1, the J gene TRBJ2-7; the D call of TRBD1 is as the table states it, not checked on the DNA. TRBV21-1 is designated a pseudogene. The CDR3 has 14 residues. This chain's CDR3 is CASSIRTVTYEQYF. In DNA form, the CDR3 reads TGTGCCAGCAGCATCCGGACAGTTACCTACGAGCAGTACTTC.